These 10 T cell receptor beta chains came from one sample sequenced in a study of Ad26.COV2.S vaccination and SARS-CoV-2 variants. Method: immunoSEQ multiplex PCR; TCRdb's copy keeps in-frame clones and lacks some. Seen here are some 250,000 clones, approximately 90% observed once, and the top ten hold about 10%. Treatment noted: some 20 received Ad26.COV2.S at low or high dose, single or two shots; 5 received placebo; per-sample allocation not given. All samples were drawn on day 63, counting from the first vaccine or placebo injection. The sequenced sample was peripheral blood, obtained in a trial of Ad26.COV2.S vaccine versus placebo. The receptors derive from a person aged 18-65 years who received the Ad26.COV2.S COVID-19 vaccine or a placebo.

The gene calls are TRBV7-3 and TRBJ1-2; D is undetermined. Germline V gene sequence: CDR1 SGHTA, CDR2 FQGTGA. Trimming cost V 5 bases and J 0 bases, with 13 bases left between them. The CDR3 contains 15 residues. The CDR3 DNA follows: TGTGCCAGCAGCCCTTCGACTGTTACTAACTATGGCTACACCTTC. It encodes CASSPSTVTNYGYTF. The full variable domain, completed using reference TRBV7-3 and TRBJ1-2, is GAGVSQTPSNKVTEKGKYVELRCDPISGHTALYWYRQSLGQGPEFLIYFQGTGAADDSGLPNDRFFAVRPEGSVSTLKIQRTERGDSAVYLCASSPSTVTNYGYTFGSGTRLTVV.

This CDR3 reads CASSSTGRETQYF. The CDR3 DNA follows: TGCGCCAGCAGCTCGACAGGGAGAGAGACCCAGTACTTC. This chain connects TRBV5-1 to TRBJ2-5; 7 nucleotides line up with TRBD1. Germline CDR1 and CDR2: SGHRS and YFSETQ. Germline trimming cut 3 bases from V and 4 bases from J; bases unmatched to any gene: 3. This CDR3 contains 13 residues.

CDR3 sequence (DNA): TGTGCCAGCAGCCAAGGGGACATCCTAAATGAAAAACTGTTTTTT. Protein sequence: CASSQGDILNEKLFF. The chain links TRBV3-1 (or the pseudogene TRBV3-2) to TRBJ1-4, with a possible D match to TRBD1 (6 bases). The CDR3 has 15 amino acids. The germline V gene has CDR1 LGHDT and CDR2 YNNKEL (reference sequence). The V and J ends lost 1 base and 5 bases respectively, with 11 bases between them.

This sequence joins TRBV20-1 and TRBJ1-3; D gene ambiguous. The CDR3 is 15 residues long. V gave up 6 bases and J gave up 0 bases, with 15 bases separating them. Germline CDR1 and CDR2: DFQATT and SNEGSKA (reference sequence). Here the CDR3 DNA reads TGCAGTGCGAGTAGTCCGGGGTTCTCTGGAAACACCATATATTTT. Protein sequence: CSASSPGFSGNTIYF.

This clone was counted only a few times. The CDR3 sequence is CASSLKDPQETQYF. CDR3 sequence (DNA): TGTGCCAGCAGTTTGAAAGACCCCCAGGAGACCCAGTACTTC. The chain is built from TRBV6-6 and TRBJ2-5; D remains unclear. Germline V lookup: CDR1 MNHNY, CDR2 SVGAGI (reference sequence). The V and J ends lost 4 bases and 5 bases respectively, with 14 bases between them. CDR3 size: 14 residues.

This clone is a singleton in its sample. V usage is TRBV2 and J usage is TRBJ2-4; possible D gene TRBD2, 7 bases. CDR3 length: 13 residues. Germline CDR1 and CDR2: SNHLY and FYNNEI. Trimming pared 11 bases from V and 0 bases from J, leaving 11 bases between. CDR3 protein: CACGGLAKNIQYF. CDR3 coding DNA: TGTGCCTGCGGGGGCCTAGCCAAAAACATTCAGTACTTC.

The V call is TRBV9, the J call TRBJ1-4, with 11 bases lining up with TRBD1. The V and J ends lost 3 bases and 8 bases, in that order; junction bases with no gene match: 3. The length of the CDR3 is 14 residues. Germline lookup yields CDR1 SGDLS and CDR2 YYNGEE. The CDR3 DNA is TGTGCCAGCAGCGGGACAGGGGGCATAGAAAAACTGTTTTTT. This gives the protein CASSGTGGIEKLFF.

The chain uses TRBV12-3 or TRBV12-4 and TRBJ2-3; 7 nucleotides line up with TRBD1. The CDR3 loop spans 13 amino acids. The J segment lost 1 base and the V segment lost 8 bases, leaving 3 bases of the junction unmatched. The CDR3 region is CASGQGGTDTQYF. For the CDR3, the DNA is TGTGCCAGCGGCCAGGGGGGCACAGATACGCAGTATTTT.

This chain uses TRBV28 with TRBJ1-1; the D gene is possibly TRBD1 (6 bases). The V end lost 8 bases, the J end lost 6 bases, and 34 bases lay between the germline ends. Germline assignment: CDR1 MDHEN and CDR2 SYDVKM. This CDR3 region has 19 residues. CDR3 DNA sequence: TGTGCCAGCTACTATGGAGGGGGGCTGTTAGGCAAGTTGGCGTCTGAAGCTTTCTTT. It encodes CASYYGGGLLGKLASEAFF.

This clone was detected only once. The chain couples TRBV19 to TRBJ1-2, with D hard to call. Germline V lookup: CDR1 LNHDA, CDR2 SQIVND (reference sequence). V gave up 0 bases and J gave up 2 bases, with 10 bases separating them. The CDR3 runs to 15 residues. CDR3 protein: CASSIEARGNYGYTF. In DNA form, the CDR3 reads TGTGCCAGTAGTATAGAGGCGCGGGGAAACTATGGCTACACCTTC.